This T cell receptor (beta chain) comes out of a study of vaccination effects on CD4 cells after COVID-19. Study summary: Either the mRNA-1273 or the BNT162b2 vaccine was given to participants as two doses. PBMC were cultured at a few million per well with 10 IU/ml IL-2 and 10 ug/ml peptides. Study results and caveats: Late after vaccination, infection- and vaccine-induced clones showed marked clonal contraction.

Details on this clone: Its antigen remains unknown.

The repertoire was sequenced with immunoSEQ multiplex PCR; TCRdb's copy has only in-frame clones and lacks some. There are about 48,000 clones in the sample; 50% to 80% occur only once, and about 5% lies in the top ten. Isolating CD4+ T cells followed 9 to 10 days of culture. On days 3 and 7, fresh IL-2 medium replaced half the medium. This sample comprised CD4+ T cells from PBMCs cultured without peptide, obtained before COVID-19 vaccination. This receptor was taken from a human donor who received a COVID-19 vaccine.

The CDR3 loop reads CASSAARDYLARSSYNEQFF. CDR3 sequence (DNA): TGTGCCAGCAGTGCGGCCCGGGACTACCTAGCCCGAAGCTCCTACAATGAGCAGTTCTTC. The chain combines TRBV6-1 with TRBJ2-1; TRBD2 matches at 7 bases. V gave up 4 bases and J gave up 0 bases; unmatched junction bases: 18. Germline V gene lookup returns CDR1 MNHNS and CDR2 SASEGT. This CDR3 contains 20 residues.